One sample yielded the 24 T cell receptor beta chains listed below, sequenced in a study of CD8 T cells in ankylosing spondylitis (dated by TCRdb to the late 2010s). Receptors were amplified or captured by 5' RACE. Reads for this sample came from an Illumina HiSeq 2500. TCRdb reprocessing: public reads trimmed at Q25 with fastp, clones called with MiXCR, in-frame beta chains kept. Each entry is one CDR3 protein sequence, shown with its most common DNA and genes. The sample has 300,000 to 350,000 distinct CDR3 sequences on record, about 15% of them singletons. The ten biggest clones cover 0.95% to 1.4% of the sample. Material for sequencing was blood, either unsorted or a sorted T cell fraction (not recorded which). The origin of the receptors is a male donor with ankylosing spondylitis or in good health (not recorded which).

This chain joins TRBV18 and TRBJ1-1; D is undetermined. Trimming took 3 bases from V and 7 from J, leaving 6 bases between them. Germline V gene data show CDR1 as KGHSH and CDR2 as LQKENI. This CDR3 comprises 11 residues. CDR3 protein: CASSPSSEAFF. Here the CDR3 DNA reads TGTGCCAGCTCACCGTCTAGTGAAGCTTTCTTT.

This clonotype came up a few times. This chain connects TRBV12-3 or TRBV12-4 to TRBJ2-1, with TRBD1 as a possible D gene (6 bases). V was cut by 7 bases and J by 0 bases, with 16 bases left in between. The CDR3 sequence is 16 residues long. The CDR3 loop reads CASTPLRGSSYNEQFF. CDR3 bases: TGTGCCAGCACCCCTCTGAGGGGGAGCTCCTACAATGAGCAGTTCTTC.

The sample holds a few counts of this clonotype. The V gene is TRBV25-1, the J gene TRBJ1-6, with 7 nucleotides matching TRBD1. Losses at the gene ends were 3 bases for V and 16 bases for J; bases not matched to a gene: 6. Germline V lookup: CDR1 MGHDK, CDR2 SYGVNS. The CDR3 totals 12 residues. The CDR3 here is CASSERQGVLHF. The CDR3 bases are TGTGCCAGCAGTGAGAGGCAGGGGGTACTCCACTTT.

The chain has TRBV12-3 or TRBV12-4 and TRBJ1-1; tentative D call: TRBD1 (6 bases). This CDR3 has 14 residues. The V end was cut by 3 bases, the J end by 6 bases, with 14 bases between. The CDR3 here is CASSFRGWAAEAFF. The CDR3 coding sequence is TGTGCCAGCAGTTTTAGGGGGTGGGCCGCTGAAGCTTTCTTT.

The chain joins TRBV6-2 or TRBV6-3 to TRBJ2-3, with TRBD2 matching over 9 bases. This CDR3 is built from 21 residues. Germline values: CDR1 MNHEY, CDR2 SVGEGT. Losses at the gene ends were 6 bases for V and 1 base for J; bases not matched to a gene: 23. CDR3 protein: CASSIEASGDLLGVRTDTQYF. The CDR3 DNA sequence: TGTGCCAGCAGCATTGAGGCTAGCGGGGATTTATTGGGAGTTCGCACAGATACGCAGTATTTT.

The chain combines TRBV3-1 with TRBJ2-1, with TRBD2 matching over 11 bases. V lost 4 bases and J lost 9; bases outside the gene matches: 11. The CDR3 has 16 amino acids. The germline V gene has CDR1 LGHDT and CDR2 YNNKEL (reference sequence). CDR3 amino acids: CASSRRLAGSFTEQFF. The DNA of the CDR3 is TGTGCCAGCAGCCGCCGACTAGCGGGGTCCTTCACTGAGCAGTTCTTC.

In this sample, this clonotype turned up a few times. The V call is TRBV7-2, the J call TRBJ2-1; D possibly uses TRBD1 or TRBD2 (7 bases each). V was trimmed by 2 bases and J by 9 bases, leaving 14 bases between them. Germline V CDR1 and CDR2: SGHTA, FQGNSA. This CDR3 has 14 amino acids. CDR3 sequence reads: CASSLNGRTGEQFF. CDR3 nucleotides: TGTGCCAGCAGCTTAAACGGGAGGACAGGTGAGCAGTTCTTC.

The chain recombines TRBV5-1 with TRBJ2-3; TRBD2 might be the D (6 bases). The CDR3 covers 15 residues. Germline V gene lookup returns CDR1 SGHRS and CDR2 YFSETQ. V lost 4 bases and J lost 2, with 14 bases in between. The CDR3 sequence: CASSLTPDYTDTQYF. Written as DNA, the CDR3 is TGCGCCAGCAGCCTGACCCCGGACTACACAGATACGCAGTATTTT. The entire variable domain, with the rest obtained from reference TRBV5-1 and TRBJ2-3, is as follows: KAGVTQTPRYLIKTRGQQVTLSCSPISGHRSVSWYQQTPGQGLQFLFEYFSETQRNKGNFPGRFSGRQFSNSRSEMNVSTLELGDSALYLCASSLTPDYTDTQYFGPGTRLTVL.

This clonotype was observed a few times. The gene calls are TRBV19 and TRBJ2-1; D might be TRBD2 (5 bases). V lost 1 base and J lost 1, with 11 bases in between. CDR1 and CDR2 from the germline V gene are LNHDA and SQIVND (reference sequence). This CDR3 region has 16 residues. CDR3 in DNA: TGTGCCAGTAGTATAGCGTACAGCGGTTCCTACAATGAGCAGTTCTTC. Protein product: CASSIAYSGSYNEQFF.

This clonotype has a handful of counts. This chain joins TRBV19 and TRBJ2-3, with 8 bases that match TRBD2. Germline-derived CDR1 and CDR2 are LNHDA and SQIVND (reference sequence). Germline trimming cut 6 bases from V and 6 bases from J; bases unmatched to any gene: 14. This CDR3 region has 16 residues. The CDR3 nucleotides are TGTGCCAGTAGCCCCTCTAGCGGGCGAGGGTGGGATACGCAGTATTTT. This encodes CASSPSSGRGWDTQYF.

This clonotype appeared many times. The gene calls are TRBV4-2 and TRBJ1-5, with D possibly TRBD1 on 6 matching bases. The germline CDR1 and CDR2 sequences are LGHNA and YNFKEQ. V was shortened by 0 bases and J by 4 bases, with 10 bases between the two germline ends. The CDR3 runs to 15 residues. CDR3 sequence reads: CASSQERTVNQPQHF. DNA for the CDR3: TGTGCCAGCAGCCAAGAGAGGACAGTTAATCAGCCCCAGCATTTT.

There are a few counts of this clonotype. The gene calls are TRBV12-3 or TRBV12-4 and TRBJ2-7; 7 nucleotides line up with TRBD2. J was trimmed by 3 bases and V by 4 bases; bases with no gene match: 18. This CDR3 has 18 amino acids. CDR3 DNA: TGTGCCAGCAGTTCCGCGCGGGGTACGGGGGGACTTCTCTACGAGCAGTACTTC. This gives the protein CASSSARGTGGLLYEQYF.

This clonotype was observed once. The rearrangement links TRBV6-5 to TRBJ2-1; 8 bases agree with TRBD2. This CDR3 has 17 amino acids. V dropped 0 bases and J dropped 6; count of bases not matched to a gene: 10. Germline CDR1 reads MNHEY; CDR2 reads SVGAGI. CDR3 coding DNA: TGTGCCAGCAGTTACTCGATGACGGGAGGGCTGACCAATGAGCAGTTCTTC. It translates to CASSYSMTGGLTNEQFF.

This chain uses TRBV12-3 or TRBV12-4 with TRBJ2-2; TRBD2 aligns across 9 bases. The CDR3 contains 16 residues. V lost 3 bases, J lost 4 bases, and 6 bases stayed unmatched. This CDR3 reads CASSLGGLAFTGELFF. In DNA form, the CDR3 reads TGTGCCAGCAGTTTGGGGGGACTAGCTTTCACCGGGGAGCTGTTTTTT.

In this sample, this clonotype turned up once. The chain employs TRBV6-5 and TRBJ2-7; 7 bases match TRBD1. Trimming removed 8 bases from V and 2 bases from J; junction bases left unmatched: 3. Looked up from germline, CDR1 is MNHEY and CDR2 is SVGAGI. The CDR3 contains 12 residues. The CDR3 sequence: CASPGTAYEQYF. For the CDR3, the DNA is TGTGCCAGCCCCGGGACAGCCTACGAGCAGTACTTC.

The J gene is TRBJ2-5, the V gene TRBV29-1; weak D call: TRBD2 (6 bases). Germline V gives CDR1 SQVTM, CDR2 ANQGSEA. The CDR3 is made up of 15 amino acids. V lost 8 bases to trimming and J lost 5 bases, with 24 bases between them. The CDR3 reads CSTNSREGGWETQYF. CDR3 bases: TGCAGCACCAATTCGCGAGAGGGAGGTTGGGAGACCCAGTACTTC.

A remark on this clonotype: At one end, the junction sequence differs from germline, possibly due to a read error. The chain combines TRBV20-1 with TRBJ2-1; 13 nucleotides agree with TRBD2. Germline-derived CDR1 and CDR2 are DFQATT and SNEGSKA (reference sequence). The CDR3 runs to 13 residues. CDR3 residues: CSAATSGGPGVRF. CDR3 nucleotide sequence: TGCAGTGCTGCGACTAGCGGGGGGCCGGGGGTAAGGTTC.

The CDR3 here is CASTQTSGTQETQYF. The CDR3 DNA follows: TGTGCCAGCACCCAGACTAGCGGGACCCAAGAGACCCAGTACTTC. The rearrangement uses TRBV9 and TRBJ2-5, with TRBD2 identical over 11 bases. Germline V gene lookup returns CDR1 SGDLS and CDR2 YYNGEE. The CDR3 extends over 15 amino acids. V shed 6 bases, J shed 1 base, and the junction held 5 bases outside the gene matches.

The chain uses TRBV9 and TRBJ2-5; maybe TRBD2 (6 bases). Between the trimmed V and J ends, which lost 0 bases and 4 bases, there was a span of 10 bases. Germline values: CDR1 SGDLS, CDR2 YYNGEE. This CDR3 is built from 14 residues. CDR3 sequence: CASSVAGDLETQYF. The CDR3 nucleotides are TGTGCCAGCAGCGTAGCGGGAGACCTAGAGACCCAGTACTTC.

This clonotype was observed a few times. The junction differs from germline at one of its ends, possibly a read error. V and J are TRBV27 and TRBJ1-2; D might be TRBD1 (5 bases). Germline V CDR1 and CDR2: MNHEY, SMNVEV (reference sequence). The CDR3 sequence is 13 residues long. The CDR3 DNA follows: TGTGTCAGCAGTTTACGGGGCTCCTATGGCTACACCTTC. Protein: CVSSLRGSYGYTF.

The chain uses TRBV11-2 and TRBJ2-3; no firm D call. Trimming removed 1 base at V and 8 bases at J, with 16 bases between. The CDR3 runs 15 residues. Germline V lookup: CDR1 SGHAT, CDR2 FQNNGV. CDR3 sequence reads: CASSLVTVPEGTQYF. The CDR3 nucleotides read TGTGCCAGCAGCTTAGTAACGGTGCCGGAAGGTACGCAGTATTTT.

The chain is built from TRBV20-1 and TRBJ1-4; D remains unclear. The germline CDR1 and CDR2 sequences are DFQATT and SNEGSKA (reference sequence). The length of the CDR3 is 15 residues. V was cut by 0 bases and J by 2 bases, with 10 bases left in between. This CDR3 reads CSARDRRATNEKLFF. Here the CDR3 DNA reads TGCAGTGCTAGAGATCGGCGGGCGACTAATGAAAAACTGTTTTTT.

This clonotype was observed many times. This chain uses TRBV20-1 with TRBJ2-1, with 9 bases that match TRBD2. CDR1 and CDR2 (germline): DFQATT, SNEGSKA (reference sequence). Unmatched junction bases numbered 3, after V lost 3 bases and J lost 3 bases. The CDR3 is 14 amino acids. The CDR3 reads CSARDSGSYNEQFF. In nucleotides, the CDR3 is TGCAGTGCTAGGGATAGCGGGAGCTACAATGAGCAGTTCTTC.

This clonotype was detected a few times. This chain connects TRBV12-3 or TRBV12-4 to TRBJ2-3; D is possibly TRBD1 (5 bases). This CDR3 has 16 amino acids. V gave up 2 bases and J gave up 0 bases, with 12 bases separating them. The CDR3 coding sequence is TGTGCCAGCAGTTTATTTGGAGCAGGGAGCACAGATACGCAGTATTTT. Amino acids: CASSLFGAGSTDTQYF.